These 19 T cell receptor beta chains were all obtained from the same sample, sequenced in a study of blood T cell repertoires in COVID-19. This table comes from immunoSEQ multiplex PCR, and its TCRdb copy is limited to in-frame clones, with some not included. Among 120,000 or so clones listed, roughly four fifths were seen once. Sequencing was carried out using peripheral blood. These receptors were collected from a young man with COVID-19, enrolled during active disease.

The chain uses TRBV5-1 and TRBJ1-4; D not resolved. The CDR3 runs 14 residues. The ends were cut back, 0 bases at V and 6 bases at J, with 9 bases in the middle. Germline CDR1 reads SGHRS; CDR2 reads YFSETQ. The CDR3 bases are TGCGCCAGCAGCTTGGGAGCCGGGGATGAAAAACTGTTTTTT. Its protein is CASSLGAGDEKLFF.

The chain is built from TRBV9 and TRBJ1-2; 8 bases are a match to TRBD1. J gave up 6 bases and V 3 bases, and 16 bases lay outside the gene matches. The CDR3 has 17 amino acids. CDR1 and CDR2 from the germline V gene are SGDLS and YYNGEE. CDR3 sequence: CASSGTRDRGGVDGYTF. The CDR3 nucleotides are TGTGCCAGCAGCGGGACTAGAGACAGGGGAGGGGTAGATGGCTACACCTTC. The full variable domain, rest sourced from reference TRBV9 and TRBJ1-2, is DSGVTQTPKHLITATGQRVTLRCSPRSGDLSVYWYQQSLDQGLQFLIQYYNGEERAKGNILERFSAQQFPDLHSELNLSSLELGDSALYFCASSGTRDRGGVDGYTFGSGTRLTVV.

The gene calls are TRBV5-5 and TRBJ1-4; D is unresolved. Trimming pared 4 bases from V and 8 bases from J, leaving 18 bases between. CDR1 is SGHKS, CDR2 YYEKEE, per germline (reference sequence). The CDR3 sequence is 15 residues long. CDR3 coding DNA: TGTGCCAGCAGCCTAGTCGAGTCGGTCGGGGAAAAACTGTTTTTT. This translates into CASSLVESVGEKLFF.

J is TRBJ1-2 and V is TRBV2; D perhaps matches TRBD1 (5 bases). Per germline, CDR1 SNHLY and CDR2 FYNNEI. The CDR3 consists of 13 residues. Trimming cost V 1 base and J 7 bases, with 10 bases left between them. In nucleotides, the CDR3 is TGTGCCAGCAGTGAAGGAAGGGACTCTGGCTACACCTTC. It yields the protein CASSEGRDSGYTF.

The V and J genes are TRBV7-9 and TRBJ1-1; no firm D call. The germline V and J ends were trimmed by 5 bases and 3 bases, with 10 bases remaining between them. CDR1 and CDR2 from the germline V gene are SEHNR and FQNEAQ (reference sequence). This CDR3 region has 13 residues. CDR3 sequence: CASSLQEDTEAFF. The CDR3 region has the DNA TGTGCCAGCAGCCTTCAGGAGGACACTGAAGCTTTCTTT.

V usage is TRBV9 and J usage is TRBJ1-1; no firm D call. Per the germline V gene, CDR1 is SGDLS and CDR2 is YYNGEE. Between the trimmed V and J ends, which lost 4 bases and 1 base, there was a span of 11 bases. The CDR3 sequence is 14 residues long. CDR3 residues: CASSPHTENTEAFF. CDR3 coding DNA: TGTGCCAGCAGCCCTCATACAGAGAACACTGAAGCTTTCTTT.

V usage is TRBV19 and J usage is TRBJ1-2; the D is unclear. The CDR3 covers 13 residues. V gave up 6 bases and J gave up 1 base, with 9 bases separating them. CDR1 is LNHDA and CDR2 is SQIVND in the germline V gene (reference sequence). CDR3 DNA sequence: TGTGCCAGTAGATTCGGGATTAACTATGGCTACACCTTC. This gives the protein CASRFGINYGYTF.

The chain has TRBV2 and TRBJ2-2; no definite D call. Trimming pared 4 bases from V and 1 base from J, leaving 10 bases between. There are 15 residues in the CDR3. Germline V gene lookup returns CDR1 SNHLY and CDR2 FYNNEI. As DNA, the CDR3 is TGTGCCAGCAGTGGAGGCGAATGGAACACCGGGGAGCTGTTTTTT. Amino acids: CASSGGEWNTGELFF.

This rearrangement joins TRBV7-6 to TRBJ1-6, with 7 bases matching TRBD1. The CDR3 is 16 amino acids. The V gene's germline CDR1 is SGHVS and CDR2 FNYEAQ. V was clipped by 3 bases and J by 8 bases; unmatched bases: 10. The CDR3 DNA follows: TGTGCCAGCAGCTTGTCCCCCGGGACAGACTATTCACCCCTCCACTTT. Its protein is CASSLSPGTDYSPLHF.

The chain couples TRBV28 to TRBJ1-4; D is uncertain. Germline CDR1 MDHEN, CDR2 SYDVKM. V lost 5 bases and J lost 0, with 10 bases in between. CDR3 length: 15 residues. The CDR3 DNA reads as TGTGCCAGCAGTGTCGGAGAGGCAACTAATGAAAAACTGTTTTTT. It encodes CASSVGEATNEKLFF.

The chain combines TRBV9 with TRBJ1-6; the D gene is possibly TRBD1 (6 bases). Germline CDR1 and CDR2: SGDLS and YYNGEE. Trimming removed 2 bases from V and 10 bases from J, with 13 bases in between. The CDR3 spans 14 residues. CDR3 loop: CASSVTGSDSPLHF. DNA for the CDR3: TGTGCCAGCAGCGTTACAGGGTCGGACTCACCCCTCCACTTT.

The rearrangement links TRBV5-4 to TRBJ2-6, with D possibly being TRBD2 (5 bases). The CDR3 length is 17 residues. Trimming removed 4 bases at V and 2 bases at J, with 16 bases between. The germline CDR1 and CDR2 sequences are SGHNT and YYREEE (reference sequence). DNA of the CDR3: TGTGCCAGCAGCCCGCGGGTAGGTCGAACTGGGGCCAACGTCCTGACTTTC. It yields the protein CASSPRVGRTGANVLTF.

Only a few counts were recorded for this clone. This sequence joins TRBV7-8 and TRBJ2-1, with D possibly TRBD2 on 5 matching bases. The CDR3 extends over 15 amino acids. Germline lookup yields CDR1 SGHVS and CDR2 FQNEAQ. V gave up 4 bases and J gave up 0 bases, with 10 bases separating them. CDR3 protein: CASSSTSGSYNEQFF. DNA of the CDR3: TGTGCCAGCAGCTCCACCAGCGGCTCCTACAATGAGCAGTTCTTC.

V is TRBV5-1 and J is TRBJ2-1, with TRBD2 matching 7 bases. The CDR3 length is 14 residues. The V segment lost 4 bases and the J segment 7 bases; nucleotides outside the gene matches: 8. From germline, CDR1 is SGHRS and CDR2 YFSETQ. CDR3 in amino acids: CASSNGLERNEQFF. In DNA form, the CDR3 reads TGCGCCAGCAGCAACGGACTAGAGAGGAATGAGCAGTTCTTC.

This sequence joins TRBV12-5 and TRBJ1-1, with 9 bases aligning to TRBD1. This CDR3 spans 15 amino acids. From germline, CDR1 is LGHNT and CDR2 FRNRAP. J lost 8 bases, V lost 0 bases, and 7 bases had no gene match. CDR3 amino acids: CASGLVRRTGEEAFF. The CDR3 nucleotides are TGTGCTAGTGGTTTGGTACGACGGACAGGGGAGGAAGCTTTCTTT.

This clone was seen only a few times. Other nucleotide sequences from this sample produce the same CDR3. The rearrangement uses TRBV5-4 and TRBJ2-1; TRBD2 aligns across 11 bases. Germline CDR1 and CDR2: SGHNT and YYREEE (reference sequence). J was trimmed by 4 bases and V by 0 bases; bases with no gene match: 0. This CDR3 region has 15 residues. CDR3 bases: TGTGCCAGCAGCTTGGGACTAGCGGGGTACAATGAGCAGTTCTTC. This encodes CASSLGLAGYNEQFF.

The chain is built from TRBV3-1 (or the pseudogene TRBV3-2) and TRBJ1-2; D is undetermined. The V gene's germline CDR1 is LGHDT and CDR2 YNNKEL (reference sequence). CDR3 size: 13 residues. Trimming left V 0 bases short and J 5 bases short, with 7 bases between. The CDR3 coding sequence is TGTGCCAGCAGCCAAGATACGGGTTATGGCTACACCTTC. Translating it yields CASSQDTGYGYTF.

V is TRBV7-8 and J is TRBJ1-6; D gene ambiguous. The CDR3 sequence is 12 residues long. Trimming cost V 5 bases and J 9 bases, with 8 bases left between them. CDR1 is SGHVS and CDR2 is FQNEAQ in the germline V gene. The CDR3 spells CASSPRISPLHF. CDR3 nucleotide sequence: TGTGCCAGCAGCCCCAGGATTTCACCCCTCCACTTT.

V is TRBV14 and J is TRBJ2-1, with 8 nucleotides matching TRBD1. The germline V gene has CDR1 SGHDN and CDR2 FVKESK. This CDR3 is built from 15 residues. J lost 6 bases, V lost 1 base, and 5 bases had no gene match. The CDR3 loop reads CASSQGQGYINEQFF. DNA of the CDR3: TGTGCCAGCAGCCAAGGACAGGGGTATATCAATGAGCAGTTCTTC.